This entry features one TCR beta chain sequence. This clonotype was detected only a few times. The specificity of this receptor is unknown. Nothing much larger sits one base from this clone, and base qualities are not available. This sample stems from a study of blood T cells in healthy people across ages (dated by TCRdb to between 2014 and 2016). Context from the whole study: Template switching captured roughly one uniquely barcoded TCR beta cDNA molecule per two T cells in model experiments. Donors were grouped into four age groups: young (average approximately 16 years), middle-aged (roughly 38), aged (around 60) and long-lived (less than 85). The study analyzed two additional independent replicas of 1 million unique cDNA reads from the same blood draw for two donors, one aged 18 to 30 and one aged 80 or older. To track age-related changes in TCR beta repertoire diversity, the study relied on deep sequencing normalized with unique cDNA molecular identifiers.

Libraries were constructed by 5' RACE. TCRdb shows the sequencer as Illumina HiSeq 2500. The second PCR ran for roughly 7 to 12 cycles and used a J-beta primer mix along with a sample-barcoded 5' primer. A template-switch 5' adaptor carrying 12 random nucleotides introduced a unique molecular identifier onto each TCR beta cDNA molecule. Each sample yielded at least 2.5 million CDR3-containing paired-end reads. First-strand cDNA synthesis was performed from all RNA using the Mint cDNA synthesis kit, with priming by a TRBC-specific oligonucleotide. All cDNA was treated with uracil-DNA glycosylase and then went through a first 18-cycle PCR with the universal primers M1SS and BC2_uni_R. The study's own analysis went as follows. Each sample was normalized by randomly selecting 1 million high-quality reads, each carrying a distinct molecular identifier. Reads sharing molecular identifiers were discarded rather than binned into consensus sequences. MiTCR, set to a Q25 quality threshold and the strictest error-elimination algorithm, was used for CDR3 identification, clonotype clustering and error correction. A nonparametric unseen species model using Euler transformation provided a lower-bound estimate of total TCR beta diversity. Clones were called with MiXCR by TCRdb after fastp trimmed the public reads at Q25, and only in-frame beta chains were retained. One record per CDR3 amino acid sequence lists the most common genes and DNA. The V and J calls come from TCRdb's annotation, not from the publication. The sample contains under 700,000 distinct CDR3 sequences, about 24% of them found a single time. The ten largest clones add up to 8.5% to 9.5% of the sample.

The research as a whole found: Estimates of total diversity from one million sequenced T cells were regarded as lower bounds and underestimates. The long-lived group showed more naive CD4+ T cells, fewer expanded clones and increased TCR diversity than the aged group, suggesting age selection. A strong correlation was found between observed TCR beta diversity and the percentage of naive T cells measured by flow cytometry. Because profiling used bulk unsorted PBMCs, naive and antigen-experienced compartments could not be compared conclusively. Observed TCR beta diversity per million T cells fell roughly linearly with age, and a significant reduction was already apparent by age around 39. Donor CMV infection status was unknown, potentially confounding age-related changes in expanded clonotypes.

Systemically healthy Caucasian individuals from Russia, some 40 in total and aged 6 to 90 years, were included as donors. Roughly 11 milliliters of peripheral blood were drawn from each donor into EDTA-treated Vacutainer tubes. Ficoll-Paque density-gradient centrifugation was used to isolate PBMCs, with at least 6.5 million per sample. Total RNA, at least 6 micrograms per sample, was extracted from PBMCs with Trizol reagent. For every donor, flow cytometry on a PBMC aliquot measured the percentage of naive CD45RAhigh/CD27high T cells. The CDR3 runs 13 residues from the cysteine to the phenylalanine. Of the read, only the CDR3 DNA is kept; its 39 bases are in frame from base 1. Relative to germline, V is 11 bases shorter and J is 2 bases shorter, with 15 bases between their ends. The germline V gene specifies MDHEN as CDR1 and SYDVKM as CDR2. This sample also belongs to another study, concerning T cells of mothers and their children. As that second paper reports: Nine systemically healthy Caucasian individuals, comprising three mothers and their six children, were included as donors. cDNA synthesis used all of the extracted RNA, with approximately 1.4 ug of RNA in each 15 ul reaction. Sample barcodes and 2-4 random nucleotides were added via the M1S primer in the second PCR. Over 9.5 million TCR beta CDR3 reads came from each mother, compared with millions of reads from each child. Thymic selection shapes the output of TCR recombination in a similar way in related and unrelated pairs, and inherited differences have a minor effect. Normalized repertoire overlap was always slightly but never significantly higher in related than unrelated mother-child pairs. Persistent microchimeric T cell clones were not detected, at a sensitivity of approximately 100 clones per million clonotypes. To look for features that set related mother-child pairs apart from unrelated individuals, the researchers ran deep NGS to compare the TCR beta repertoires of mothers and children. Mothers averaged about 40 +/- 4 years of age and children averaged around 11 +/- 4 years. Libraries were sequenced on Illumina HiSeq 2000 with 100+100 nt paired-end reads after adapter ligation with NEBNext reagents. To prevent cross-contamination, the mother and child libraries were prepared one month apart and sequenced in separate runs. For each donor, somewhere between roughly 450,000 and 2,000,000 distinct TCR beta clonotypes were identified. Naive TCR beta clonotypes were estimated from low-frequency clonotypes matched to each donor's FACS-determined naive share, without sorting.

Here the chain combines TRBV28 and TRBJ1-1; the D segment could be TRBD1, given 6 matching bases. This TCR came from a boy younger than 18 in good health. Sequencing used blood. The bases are TGTGCCGGGGCTGCGGGGGCAAACACTGAAGCTTTCTTT. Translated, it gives CAGAAGANTEAFF.